Shown below are 4 T cell receptor beta chains from a single sample sequenced in a study of cytomegalovirus exposure and HLA in healthy donors. PCR primers comprised 60 Vbeta and 13 Jbeta primers. Profiling relied on immunoSEQ multiplex PCR, and the TCRdb table lists in-frame clones only, not all of them. The sample holds about 160,000 clones, 82% seen once. Sequencing was carried out using PBMCs. The source is a girl aged 10-17 years in good health and CMV-seropositive.

V usage is TRBV4-2 and J usage is TRBJ1-1; D gene ambiguous. The germline V gene encodes CDR1 LGHNA and CDR2 YNFKEQ. V gave up 4 bases and J gave up 2 bases, with 11 bases separating them. The CDR3 is made up of 14 amino acids. DNA of the CDR3: TGTGCCAGCAGCCCCCGGGGAATCAACACTGAAGCTTTCTTT. Protein sequence: CASSPRGINTEAFF.

The rearrangement uses TRBV5-1 and TRBJ1-1; D is possibly TRBD1 (6 bases). CDR1 and CDR2 (germline): SGHRS, YFSETQ. CDR3 length equals 16 residues. Trimming took 4 bases from V and 0 from J, leaving 16 bases between them. The CDR3 here is CASSRGRDTLNTEAFF. CDR3 DNA: TGCGCCAGCAGCCGGGGTAGGGACACCTTGAACACTGAAGCTTTCTTT.

CDR3 protein: CASSNAGQGTDTQYF. Written as DNA, the CDR3 is TGCGCCAGCAGCAACGCGGGACAGGGAACAGATACGCAGTATTTT. This chain joins TRBV5-1 and TRBJ2-3, with 9 nucleotides matching TRBD1. This CDR3 comprises 15 residues. V was clipped by 4 bases and J by 3 bases; unmatched bases: 6. Germline values: CDR1 SGHRS, CDR2 YFSETQ.

The chain employs TRBV28 and TRBJ2-7; D unclear. The CDR3 covers 13 residues. Trimming took 6 bases from V and 0 from J, leaving 9 bases between them. Germline V lookup: CDR1 MDHEN, CDR2 SYDVKM. The CDR3 region is CASSHSNSYEQYF. The CDR3 coding sequence is TGTGCCAGCAGCCACAGTAACTCCTACGAGCAGTACTTC.